This paragraph reports one T cell receptor (beta chain). The antigen is undetermined. This sample stems from a study of blood T cells in healthy people across ages. Study findings and constraints: Possibly, changes in expanded clonotypes were confounded because donor CMV status was unknown.

With a J-beta primer mix and a sample-barcoded 5' primer, a second PCR ran roughly 6 to 12 cycles. Unique molecular identifiers of 12 random nucleotides labeled each cDNA. TCRdb reanalysed the 5' RACE reads using MiXCR and keeps one entry per CDR3 protein. The sample consists of more than 600,000 distinct CDR3 sequences, 20% to 25% of them appearing once. Trimming removed 1 base from V and 0 bases from J, with 10 bases in between. There are 16 residues in the CDR3. From germline, CDR1 is SGHVS and CDR2 FQNEAQ. This sample was shared with a second study, whose subject was T cells of mothers and their children. That source adds: Whether related or unrelated, pairs show similar shaping of TCR recombination output by thymic selection. Related mother-child pairs showed slightly, non-significantly higher overlap than unrelated pairs.

The sequencing input was blood. The genes are TRBV7-8 and TRBJ2-1, with D unclear. The receptor comes from a boy between 10 and 17 years old in good health. In DNA, the CDR3 is TGTGCCAGCAGCTTAGAAGTAGAAAGCTCCTACAATGAGCAGTTCTTC. Its protein product is CASSLEVESSYNEQFF.